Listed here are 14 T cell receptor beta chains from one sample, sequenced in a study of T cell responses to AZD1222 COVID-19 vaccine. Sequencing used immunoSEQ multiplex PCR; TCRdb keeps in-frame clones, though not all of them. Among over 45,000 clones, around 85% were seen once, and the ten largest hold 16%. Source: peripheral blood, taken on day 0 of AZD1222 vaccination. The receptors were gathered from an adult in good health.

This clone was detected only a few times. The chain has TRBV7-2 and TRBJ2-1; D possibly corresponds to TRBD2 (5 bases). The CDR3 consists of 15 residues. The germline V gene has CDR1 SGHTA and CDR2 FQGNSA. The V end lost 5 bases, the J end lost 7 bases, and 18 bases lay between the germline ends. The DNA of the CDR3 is TGTGCCAGCAGCCCTGCCGGGATAGGTATAAATGAGCAGTTCTTC. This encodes CASSPAGIGINEQFF.

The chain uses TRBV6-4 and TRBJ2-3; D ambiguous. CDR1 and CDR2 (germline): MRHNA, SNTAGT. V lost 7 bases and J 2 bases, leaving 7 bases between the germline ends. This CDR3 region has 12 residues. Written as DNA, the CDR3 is TGTGCCAGCAAGGGATCCACAGATACGCAGTATTTT. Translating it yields CASKGSTDTQYF.

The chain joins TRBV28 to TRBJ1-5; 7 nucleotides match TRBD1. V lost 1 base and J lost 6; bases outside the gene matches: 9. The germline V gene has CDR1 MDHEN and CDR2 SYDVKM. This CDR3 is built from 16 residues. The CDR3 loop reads CASSLSLTGVGQPQHF. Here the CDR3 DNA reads TGTGCCAGCAGTTTATCCCTTACAGGGGTCGGTCAGCCCCAGCATTTT. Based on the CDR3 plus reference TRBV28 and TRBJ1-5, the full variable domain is DVKVTQSSRYLVKRTGEKVFLECVQDMDHENMFWYRQDPGLGLRLIYFSYDVKMKEKGDIPEGYSVSREKKERFSLILESASTNQTSMYLCASSLSLTGVGQPQHFGDGTRLSIL.

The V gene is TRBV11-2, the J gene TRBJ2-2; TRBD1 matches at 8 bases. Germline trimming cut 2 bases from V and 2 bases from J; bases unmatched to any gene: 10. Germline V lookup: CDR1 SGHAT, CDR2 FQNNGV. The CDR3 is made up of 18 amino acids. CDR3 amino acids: CASSLTEGQVTNTGELFF. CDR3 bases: TGTGCCAGCAGCTTAACGGAGGGACAGGTGACAAACACCGGGGAGCTGTTTTTT. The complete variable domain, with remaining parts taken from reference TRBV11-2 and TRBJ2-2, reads EAGVAQSPRYKIIEKRQSVAFWCNPISGHATLYWYQQILGQGPKLLIQFQNNGVVDDSQLPKDRFSAERLKGVDSTLKIQPAKLEDSAVYLCASSLTEGQVTNTGELFFGEGSRLTVL.

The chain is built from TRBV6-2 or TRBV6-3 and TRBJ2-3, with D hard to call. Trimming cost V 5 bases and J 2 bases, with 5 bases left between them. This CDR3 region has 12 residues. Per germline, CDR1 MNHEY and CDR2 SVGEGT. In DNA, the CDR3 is TGTGCCAGCAGTGGACCCACAGATACGCAGTATTTT. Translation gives CASSGPTDTQYF.

As DNA, the CDR3 is TGTGCCAGCAGCCCAGGGACTAGCGGACTCTACGAGCAGTACTTC. Its protein product is CASSPGTSGLYEQYF. V gene TRBV7-9 combines with J gene TRBJ2-7, with 11 bases identical to TRBD2. J gave up 3 bases and V 5 bases, and 6 bases lay outside the gene matches. This CDR3 contains 15 residues. From germline, CDR1 is SEHNR and CDR2 FQNEAQ (reference sequence).

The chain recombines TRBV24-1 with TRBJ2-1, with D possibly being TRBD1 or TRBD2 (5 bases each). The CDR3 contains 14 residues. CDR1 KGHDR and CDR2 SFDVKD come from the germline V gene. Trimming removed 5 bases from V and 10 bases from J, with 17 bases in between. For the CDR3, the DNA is TGTGCCACCAGTGCGAGGGGCCTAGTGGGGGAGCAGTTCTTC. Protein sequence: CATSARGLVGEQFF.

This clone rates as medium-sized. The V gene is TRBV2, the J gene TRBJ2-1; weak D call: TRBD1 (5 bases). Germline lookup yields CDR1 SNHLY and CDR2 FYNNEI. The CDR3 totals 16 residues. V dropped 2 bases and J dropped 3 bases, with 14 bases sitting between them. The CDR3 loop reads CASSELPAGNYNEQFF. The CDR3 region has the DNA TGTGCCAGCAGTGAACTGCCGGCAGGGAACTACAATGAGCAGTTCTTC.

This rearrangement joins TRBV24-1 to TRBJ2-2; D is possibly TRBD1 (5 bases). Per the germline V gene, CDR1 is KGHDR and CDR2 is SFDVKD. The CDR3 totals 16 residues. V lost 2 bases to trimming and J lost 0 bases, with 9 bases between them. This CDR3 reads CATSDYPGTNTGELFF. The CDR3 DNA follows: TGTGCCACCAGTGATTATCCAGGGACGAACACCGGGGAGCTGTTTTTT.

The CDR3 region is CASSSAPQYRETPGELFF. Written as DNA, the CDR3 is TGTGCCAGCTCATCCGCCCCTCAATACAGGGAAACTCCCGGGGAGCTGTTTTTT. V and J are TRBV18 and TRBJ2-2; TRBD1 might be the D (6 bases). Germline CDR1 KGHSH, CDR2 LQKENI. The CDR3 has 18 residues. Trimming stripped 5 bases from V and 6 bases from J, with 25 bases between.

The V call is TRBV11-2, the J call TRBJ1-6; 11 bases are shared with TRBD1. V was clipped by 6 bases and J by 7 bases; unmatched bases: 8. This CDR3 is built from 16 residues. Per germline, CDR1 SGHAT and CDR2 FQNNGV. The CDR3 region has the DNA TGTGCCAGCAGGTCTACCGGGACAGGGGGGAATTCACCCCTCCACTTT. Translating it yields CASRSTGTGGNSPLHF.

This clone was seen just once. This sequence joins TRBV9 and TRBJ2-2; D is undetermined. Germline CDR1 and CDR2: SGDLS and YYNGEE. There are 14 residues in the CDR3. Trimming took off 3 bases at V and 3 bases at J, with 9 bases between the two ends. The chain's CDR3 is CASSAPHHTGELFF. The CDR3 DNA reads TGTGCCAGCAGCGCCCCACACCACACCGGGGAGCTGTTTTTT.

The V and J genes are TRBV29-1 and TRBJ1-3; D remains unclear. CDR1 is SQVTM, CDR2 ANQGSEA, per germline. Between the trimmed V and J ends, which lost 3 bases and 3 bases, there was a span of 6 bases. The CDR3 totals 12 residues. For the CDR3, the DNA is TGCAGCGTTGAGGGCCTTGGAAACACCATATATTTT. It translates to CSVEGLGNTIYF.

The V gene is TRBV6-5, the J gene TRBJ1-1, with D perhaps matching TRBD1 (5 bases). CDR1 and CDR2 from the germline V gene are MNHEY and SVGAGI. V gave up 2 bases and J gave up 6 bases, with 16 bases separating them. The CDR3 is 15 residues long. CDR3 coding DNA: TGTGCCAGCAGTTACGAATCGGGGACGGTCGCTGAAGCTTTCTTT. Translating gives CASSYESGTVAEAFF.